The present entry profiles one T cell receptor beta chain with its context. This record comes from a study of shared clonotypes between healthy human individuals. The sorted-subset replicate PCRs were given roughly 200 ng DNA, which is 30,000 or so T cell genomes. Profiling relied on immunoSEQ multiplex PCR, and the TCRdb table lists in-frame clones only, not all of them. The table shows roughly 1,000,000 clones, with around 78% occurring only once. V was cut by 3 bases and J by 3 bases, with 20 bases left in between. Germline values: CDR1 MDHEN, CDR2 SYDVKM. The CDR3 totals 17 residues. The chain has TRBV28 and TRBJ1-2, with D possibly TRBD1 on 5 matching bases. This TCR was sampled from a man between 18 and 29 years old in good health. Some clones in this sample may be carry-over from other donors' samples. Source material: memory CD4+ T cells from PBMCs. The subset was: CD45RA-negative fraction. The CDR3 here is CASSFPGLSLGDYGYTF. CDR3 nucleotides: TGTGCCAGCAGTTTCCCGGGACTCTCACTTGGAGACTATGGCTACACCTTC.